This T cell receptor (beta chain) comes out of a study of CD8 T cells in ankylosing spondylitis. Study-level results: In ankylosing spondylitis patients, matched synovial fluid reportedly showed significant enrichment of disease-linked clones. Disease-associated clones were CD8+ and fairly uncommon in peripheral blood. Fewer than 10 highly homologous variants formed a TCR beta motif that appeared characteristic of ankylosing spondylitis blood. Some motif variants were previously reported in reactive arthritis synovial fluid and blood.

Libraries for TCR beta were made by quantitative 5'-RACE with molecular barcodes. TCRdb re-called the 5' RACE reads with MiXCR, one entry per CDR3 protein. This sample has some 840,000 distinct CDR3 sequences, with approximately 12% found just once. About this clonotype itself: What it binds is unknown.

The CDR3 extends over 16 amino acids. The J segment lost 2 bases and the V segment lost 5 bases, leaving 8 bases of the junction unmatched. CDR1 and CDR2 (germline): SGHVS, FNYEAQ. The receptor was isolated from a male donor with ankylosing spondylitis. The genes are TRBV7-6 and TRBJ2-7; 11 bases match TRBD2. The sequenced sample consisted of blood, either unsorted or a sorted T cell fraction (not recorded which). The CDR3 here is CASSPRVLAGAYEQYF. The CDR3 DNA reads as TGTGCCAGCAGCCCCAGGGTACTAGCGGGGGCCTACGAGCAGTACTTC. Full variable domain (remainder filled in from reference TRBV7-6 and TRBJ2-7): GAGVSQSPRYKVTKRGQDVALRCDPISGHVSLYWYRQALGQGPEFLTYFNYEAQQDKSGLPNDRFSAERPEGSISTLTIQRTEQRDSAMYRCASSPRVLAGAYEQYFGPGTRLTVT.